The T cell receptor beta chain under discussion was sequenced for a study of blood T cells in healthy people across ages. Study-wide results and caveats: There was no known CMV status for donors, so expanded clonotype changes were possibly confounded.

Primers used in a second PCR of roughly 6 to 12 cycles were a sample-barcoded 5' primer and a J-beta primer mix. Each cDNA molecule was tagged by a template-switch adaptor with 12 random nucleotides. TCRdb re-called the 5' RACE reads through MiXCR, storing one row per CDR3 protein. The table shows more than 1,000,000 distinct CDR3 sequences, with approximately 26% occurring only once. Remarks on this clonotype: Its target is unknown.

Germline V gene sequence: CDR1 MNHNS, CDR2 SASEGT. The CDR3 extends over 13 amino acids. The V and J ends lost 10 bases and 3 bases respectively, with 15 bases between them. These same records also appear under a second study, on T cells of mothers and their children. As that study records: All donors were healthy and Caucasian; they were a few mothers and their six children. Related mother-child pairs showed slightly, non-significantly higher overlap than unrelated pairs.

Sequenced sample: blood. V is TRBV6-1 and J is TRBJ1-1, with D possibly TRBD1 on 5 matching bases. The receptor was isolated from a girl aged 2-10 years in good health. CDR3 coding DNA: TGTGCCATCAAGCCCAGCAGGGACACTGAAGCTTTCTTT. Protein product: CAIKPSRDTEAFF.